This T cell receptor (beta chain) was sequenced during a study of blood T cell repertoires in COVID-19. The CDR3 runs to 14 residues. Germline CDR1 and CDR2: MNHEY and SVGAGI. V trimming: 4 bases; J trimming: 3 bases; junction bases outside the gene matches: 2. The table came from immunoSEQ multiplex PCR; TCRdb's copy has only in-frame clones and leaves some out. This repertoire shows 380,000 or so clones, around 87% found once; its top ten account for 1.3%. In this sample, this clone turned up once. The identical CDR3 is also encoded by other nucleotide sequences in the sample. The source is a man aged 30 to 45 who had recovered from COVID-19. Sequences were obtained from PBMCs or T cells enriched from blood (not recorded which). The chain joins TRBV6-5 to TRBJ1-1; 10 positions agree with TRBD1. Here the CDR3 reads CASSWTGGDTEAFF. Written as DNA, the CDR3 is TGTGCCAGCAGTTGGACAGGGGGTGACACTGAAGCTTTCTTT.